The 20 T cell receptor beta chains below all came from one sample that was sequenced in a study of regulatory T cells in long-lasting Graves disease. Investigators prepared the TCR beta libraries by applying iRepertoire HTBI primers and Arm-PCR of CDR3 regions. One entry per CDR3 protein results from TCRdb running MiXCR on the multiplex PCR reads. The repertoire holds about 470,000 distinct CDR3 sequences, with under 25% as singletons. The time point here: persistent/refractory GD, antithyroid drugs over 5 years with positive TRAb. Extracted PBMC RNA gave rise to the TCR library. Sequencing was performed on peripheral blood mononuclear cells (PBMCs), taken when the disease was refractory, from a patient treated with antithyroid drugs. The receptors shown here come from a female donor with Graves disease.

The CDR3 bases are TGTGCCACCAGTGATTTTCGAGGGGGAAAAGAGACCCAGTACTTC. Its protein product is CATSDFRGGKETQYF. This chain uses TRBV24-1 with TRBJ2-5; D possibly corresponds to TRBD1 (6 bases). The CDR3 contains 15 residues. V shed 1 base and J shed 3 bases, with 11 bases lying between them. Germline V lookup: CDR1 KGHDR, CDR2 SFDVKD.

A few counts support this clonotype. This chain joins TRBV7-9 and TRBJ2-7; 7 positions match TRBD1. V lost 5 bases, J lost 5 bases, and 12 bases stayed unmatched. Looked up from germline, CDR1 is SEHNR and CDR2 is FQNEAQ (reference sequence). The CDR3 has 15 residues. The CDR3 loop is CASSPKGASRNEQYF. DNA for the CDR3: TGTGCCAGCAGCCCCAAGGGGGCATCTAGGAACGAGCAGTACTTC. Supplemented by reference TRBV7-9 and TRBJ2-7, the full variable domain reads DTGVSQNPRHKITKRGQNVTFRCDPISEHNRLYWYRQTLGQGPEFLTYFQNEAQLEKSRLLSDRFSAERPKGSFSTLEIQRTEQGDSAMYLCASSPKGASRNEQYFGPGTRLTVT.

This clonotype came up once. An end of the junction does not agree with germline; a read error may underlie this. CDR3 loop: CASSVVPGGSGGQETQCF. The CDR3 coding sequence is TGTGCCAGCAGCGTAGTCCCGGGCGGTAGCGGGGGCCAAGAGACCCAGTGCTTC. This sequence joins TRBV9 and TRBJ2-5; 9 bases match TRBD2. Germline values: CDR1 SGDLS, CDR2 YYNGEE. The CDR3 sequence is 18 residues long.

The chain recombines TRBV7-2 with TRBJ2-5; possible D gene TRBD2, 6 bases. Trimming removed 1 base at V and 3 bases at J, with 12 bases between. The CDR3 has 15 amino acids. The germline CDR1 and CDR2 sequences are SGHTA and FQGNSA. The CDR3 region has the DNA TGTGCCAGCAGCTTAGTGGGCGGGACTGAAGAGACCCAGTACTTC. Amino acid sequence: CASSLVGGTEETQYF.

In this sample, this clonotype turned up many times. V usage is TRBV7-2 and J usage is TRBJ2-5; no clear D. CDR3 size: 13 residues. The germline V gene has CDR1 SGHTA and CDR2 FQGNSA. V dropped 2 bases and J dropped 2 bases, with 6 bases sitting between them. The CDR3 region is CASSLNRQETQYF. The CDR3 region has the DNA TGTGCCAGCAGCTTAAATAGGCAAGAGACCCAGTACTTC.

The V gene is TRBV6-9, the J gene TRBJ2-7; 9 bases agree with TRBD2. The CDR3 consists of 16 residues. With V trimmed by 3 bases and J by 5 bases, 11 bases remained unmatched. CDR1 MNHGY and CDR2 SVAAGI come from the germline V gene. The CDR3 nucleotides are TGTGCCAGCAGTTACGACCGGAGCGGGAGGTCCCACGAGCAGTACTTC. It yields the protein CASSYDRSGRSHEQYF.

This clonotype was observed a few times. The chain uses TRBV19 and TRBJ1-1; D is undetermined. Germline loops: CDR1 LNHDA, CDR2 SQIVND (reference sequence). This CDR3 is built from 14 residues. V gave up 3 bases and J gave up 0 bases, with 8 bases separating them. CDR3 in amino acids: CASSIGLMNTEAFF. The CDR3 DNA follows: TGTGCCAGTAGTATCGGACTGATGAACACTGAAGCTTTCTTT.

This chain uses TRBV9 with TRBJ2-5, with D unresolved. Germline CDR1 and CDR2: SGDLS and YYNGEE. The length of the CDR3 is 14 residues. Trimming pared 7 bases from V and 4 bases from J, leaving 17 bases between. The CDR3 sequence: CASGSGFSLETQYF. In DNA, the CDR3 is TGTGCCAGCGGTTCCGGGTTCTCCCTAGAGACCCAGTACTTC.

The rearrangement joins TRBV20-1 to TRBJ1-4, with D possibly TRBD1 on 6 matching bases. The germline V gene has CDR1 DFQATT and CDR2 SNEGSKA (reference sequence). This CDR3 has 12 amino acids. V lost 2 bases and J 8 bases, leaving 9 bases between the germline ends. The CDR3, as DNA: TGCAGTGCTAGACCGGGGGCCGAAAAACTGTTTTTT. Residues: CSARPGAEKLFF.

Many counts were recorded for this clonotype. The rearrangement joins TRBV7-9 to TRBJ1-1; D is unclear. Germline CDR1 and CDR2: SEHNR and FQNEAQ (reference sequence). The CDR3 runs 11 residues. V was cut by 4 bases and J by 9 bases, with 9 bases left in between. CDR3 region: CASSSGTQAFF. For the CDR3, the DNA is TGTGCCAGCAGCTCCGGTACACAAGCTTTCTTT.

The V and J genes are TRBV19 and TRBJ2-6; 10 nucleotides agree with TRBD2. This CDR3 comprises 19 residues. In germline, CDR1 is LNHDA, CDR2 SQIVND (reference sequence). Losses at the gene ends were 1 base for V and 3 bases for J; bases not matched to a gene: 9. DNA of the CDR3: TGTGCCAGTAGTATAGTATGGAGCGGGGGGGTCGGTGGGGCCAACGTCCTGACTTTC. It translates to CASSIVWSGGVGGANVLTF.

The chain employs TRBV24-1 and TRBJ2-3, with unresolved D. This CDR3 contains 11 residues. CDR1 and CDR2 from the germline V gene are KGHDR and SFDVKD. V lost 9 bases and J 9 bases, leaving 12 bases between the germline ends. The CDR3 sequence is CATQTLGTQYF. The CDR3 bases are TGTGCCACCCAGACTCTTGGGACGCAGTATTTT.

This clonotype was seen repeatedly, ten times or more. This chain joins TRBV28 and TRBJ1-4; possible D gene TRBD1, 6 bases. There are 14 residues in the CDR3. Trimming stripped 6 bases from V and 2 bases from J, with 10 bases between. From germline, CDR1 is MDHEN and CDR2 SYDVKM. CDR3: CASREGGTNEKLFF. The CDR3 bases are TGTGCCAGCAGGGAGGGGGGGACTAATGAAAAACTGTTTTTT.

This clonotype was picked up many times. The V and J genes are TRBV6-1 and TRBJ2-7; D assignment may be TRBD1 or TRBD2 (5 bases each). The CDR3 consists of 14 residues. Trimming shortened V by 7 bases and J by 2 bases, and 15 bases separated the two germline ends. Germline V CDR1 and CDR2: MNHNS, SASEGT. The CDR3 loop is CASIPGRPPYEQYF. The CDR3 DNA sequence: TGTGCCAGCATTCCGGGACGGCCGCCCTACGAGCAGTACTTC.

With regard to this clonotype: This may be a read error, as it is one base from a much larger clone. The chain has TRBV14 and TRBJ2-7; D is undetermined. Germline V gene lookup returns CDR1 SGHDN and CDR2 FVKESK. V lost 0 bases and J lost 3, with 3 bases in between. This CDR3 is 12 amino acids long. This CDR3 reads CASSQEDYEQYF. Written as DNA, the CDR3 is TGTGCCAGCAGCCAAGAGGACTACGAGCAGTACTTC.

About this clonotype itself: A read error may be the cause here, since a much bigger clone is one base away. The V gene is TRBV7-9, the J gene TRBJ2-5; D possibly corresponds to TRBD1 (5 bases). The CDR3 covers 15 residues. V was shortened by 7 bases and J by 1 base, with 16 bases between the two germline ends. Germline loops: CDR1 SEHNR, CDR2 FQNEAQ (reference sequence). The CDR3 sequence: CASTDGAWGQETQYF. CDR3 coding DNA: TGTGCCAGCACGGATGGGGCCTGGGGCCAAGAGACCCAGTACTTC.

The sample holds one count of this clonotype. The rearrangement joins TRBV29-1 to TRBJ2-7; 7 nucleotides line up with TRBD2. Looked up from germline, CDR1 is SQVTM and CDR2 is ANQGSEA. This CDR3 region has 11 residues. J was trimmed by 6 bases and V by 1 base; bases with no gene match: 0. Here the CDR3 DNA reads TGCAGCGTTGAAGGGGAGGGCGAGCAGTACTTC. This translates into CSVEGEGEQYF.

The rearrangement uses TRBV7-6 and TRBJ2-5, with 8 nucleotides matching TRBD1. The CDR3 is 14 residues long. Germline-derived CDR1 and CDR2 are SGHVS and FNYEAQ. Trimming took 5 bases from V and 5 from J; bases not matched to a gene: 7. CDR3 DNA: TGTGCCAGCAGCACCCGGACAGGGCGGGAGACCCAGTACTTC. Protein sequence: CASSTRTGRETQYF.

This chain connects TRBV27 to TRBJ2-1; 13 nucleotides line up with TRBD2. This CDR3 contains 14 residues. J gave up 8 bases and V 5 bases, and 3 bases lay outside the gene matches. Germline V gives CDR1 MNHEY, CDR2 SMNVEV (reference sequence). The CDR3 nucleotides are TGTGCCAGCAGTATTGGGACTAGCGGGGATGAGCAGTTCTTC. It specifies CASSIGTSGDEQFF.

This CDR3 reads CSVEDRGRVNEQFF. In nucleotides, the CDR3 is TGCAGCGTTGAAGACAGGGGGAGGGTGAATGAGCAGTTCTTC. The chain has TRBV29-1 and TRBJ2-1; D is tentatively TRBD1 or TRBD2 (7 bases each). V was pared by 0 bases and J by 7 bases, with 13 bases between. The germline V gene encodes CDR1 SQVTM and CDR2 ANQGSEA. The CDR3 contains 14 residues.